This TCR beta chain appears in the sequencing data of a study of T cell changes during pregnancy in multiple sclerosis. Clones were read by immunoSEQ multiplex PCR, and TCRdb kept only the in-frame ones, dropping some. The sample includes over 60,000 clones, roughly nine tenths of them seen just once. The CDR3 covers 16 residues. Germline CDR1 reads SGHRS; CDR2 reads YFSETQ. The V gene lost 1 base and the J gene lost 7 bases, with 17 bases spanning the gap. The rearrangement joins TRBV5-1 to TRBJ1-4; D may be TRBD1 (6 bases). This TCR derives from a female donor in good health, enrolled as a control in a pregnancy study. The sequenced sample was CD4+ T cells from peripheral blood mononuclear cells, obtained in the third trimester of pregnancy. CDR3 protein: CASSLQFRGASEKLFF. CDR3 DNA: TGCGCCAGCAGCTTGCAGTTTCGGGGGGCCAGTGAAAAACTGTTTTTT.